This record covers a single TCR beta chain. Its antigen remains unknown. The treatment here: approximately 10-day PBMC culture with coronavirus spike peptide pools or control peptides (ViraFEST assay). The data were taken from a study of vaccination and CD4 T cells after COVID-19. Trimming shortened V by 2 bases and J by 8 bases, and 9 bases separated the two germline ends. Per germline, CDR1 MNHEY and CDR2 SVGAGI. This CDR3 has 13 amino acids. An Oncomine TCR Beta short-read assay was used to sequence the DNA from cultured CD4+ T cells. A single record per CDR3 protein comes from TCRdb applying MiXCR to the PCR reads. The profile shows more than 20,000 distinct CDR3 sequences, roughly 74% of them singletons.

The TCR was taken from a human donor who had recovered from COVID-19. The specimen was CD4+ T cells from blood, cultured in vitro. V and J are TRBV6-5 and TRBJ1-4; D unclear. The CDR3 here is CASSYRREEKLFF. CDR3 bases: TGTGCCAGCAGTTACAGACGGGAGGAAAAACTGTTTTTT.